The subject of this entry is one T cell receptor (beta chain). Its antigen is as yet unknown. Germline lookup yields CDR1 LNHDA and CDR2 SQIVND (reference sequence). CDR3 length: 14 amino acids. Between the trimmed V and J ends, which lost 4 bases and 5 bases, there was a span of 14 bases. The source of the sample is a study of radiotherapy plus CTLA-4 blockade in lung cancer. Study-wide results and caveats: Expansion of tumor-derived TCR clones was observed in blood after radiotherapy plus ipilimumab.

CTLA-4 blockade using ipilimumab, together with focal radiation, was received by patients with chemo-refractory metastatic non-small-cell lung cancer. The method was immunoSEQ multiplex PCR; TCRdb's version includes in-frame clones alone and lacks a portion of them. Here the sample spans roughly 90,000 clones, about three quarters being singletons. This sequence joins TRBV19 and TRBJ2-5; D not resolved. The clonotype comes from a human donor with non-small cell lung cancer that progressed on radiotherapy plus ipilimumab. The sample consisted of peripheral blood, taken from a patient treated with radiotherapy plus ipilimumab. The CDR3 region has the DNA TGTGCCAGTAGTACTATCCCAACCAGGGAGACCCAGTACTTC. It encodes CASSTIPTRETQYF.